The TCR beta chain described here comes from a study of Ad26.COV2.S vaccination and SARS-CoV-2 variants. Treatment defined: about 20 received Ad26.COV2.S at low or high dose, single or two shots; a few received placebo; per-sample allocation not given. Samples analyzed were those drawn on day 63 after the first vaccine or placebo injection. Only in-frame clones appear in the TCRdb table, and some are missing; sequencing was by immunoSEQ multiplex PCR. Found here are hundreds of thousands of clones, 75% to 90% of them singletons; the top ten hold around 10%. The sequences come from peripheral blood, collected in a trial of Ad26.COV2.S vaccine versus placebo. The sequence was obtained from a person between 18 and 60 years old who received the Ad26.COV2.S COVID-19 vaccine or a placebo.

CDR3: CASSALAGPNNEQFF. In DNA, the CDR3 is TGTGCCAGCAGCGCCTTAGCGGGACCGAACAATGAGCAGTTCTTC. This rearrangement joins TRBV9 to TRBJ2-1; TRBD2 matches 8 bases. V lost 3 bases and J lost 5; bases outside the gene matches: 7. Looked up from germline, CDR1 is SGDLS and CDR2 is YYNGEE. The CDR3 sequence is 15 residues long.